The rows below give T cell receptor beta chains drawn from one sample of a study of Ad26.COV2.S vaccination and SARS-CoV-2 variants. The method was immunoSEQ multiplex PCR; TCRdb's version includes in-frame clones alone and lacks a portion of them. The data contain approximately 360,000 clones, under 90% of them singletons. The sequences come from peripheral blood, collected in a trial of Ad26.COV2.S vaccine versus placebo. The receptors shown here come from a person between 18 and 65 years old who received the Ad26.COV2.S COVID-19 vaccine or a placebo. Each CDR3 is given with its conserved first and last residue. The order of the fields is clone size, CDR3 length, V gene, J gene, D gene, CDR3 protein, CDR3 DNA. The D gene is left open where the match is weak. Some rows mark clone size as missing; the rest say once, few, many or name a class of expanded clone.

size: -
length: 17
V: TRBV2
J: TRBJ2-7
D: TRBD2
CDR3: CASSGTSGGRSSYEQYF
DNA: TGTGCCAGCAGTGGGACTAGCGGGGGCCGGAGCTCCTACGAGCAGTACTTC

size: -
length: 15
V: TRBV24-1
J: TRBJ1-1
D: TRBD1
CDR3: CATSRTGAMNTEAFF
DNA: TGTGCCACCAGTAGGACAGGGGCGATGAACACTGAAGCTTTCTTT

size: -
length: 15
V: TRBV21-1
J: TRBJ2-3
D: -
CDR3: CASSRHPSSTDTQYF
DNA: TGTGCCAGCAGCAGACATCCTTCAAGCACAGATACGCAGTATTTT

size: -
length: 14
V: TRBV7-6
J: TRBJ2-1
D: -
CDR3: CASSLGGPYNEQFF
DNA: TGTGCCAGCAGCTTGGGGGGCCCCTACAATGAGCAGTTCTTC

size: -
length: 13
V: TRBV9
J: TRBJ2-5
D: -
CDR3: CASSVGGEETQYF
DNA: TGTGCCAGCAGCGTAGGAGGCGAAGAGACCCAGTACTTC

size: -
length: 14
V: TRBV29-1
J: TRBJ2-3
D: TRBD2
CDR3: CSVQTSGVADTQYF
DNA: TGCAGCGTACAGACTAGCGGGGTGGCAGATACGCAGTATTTT

size: -
length: 14
V: TRBV2
J: TRBJ2-6
D: -
CDR3: CASRRLSGANVLTF
DNA: TGTGCCAGCAGAAGGCTCTCTGGGGCCAACGTCCTGACTTTC

size: once
length: 14
V: TRBV5-1
J: TRBJ1-2
D: -
CDR3: CASSLRDTTNGYTF
DNA: TGCGCCAGCAGCTTGAGGGACACGACGAATGGCTACACCTTC

size: -
length: 13
V: TRBV4-1
J: TRBJ2-3
D: -
CDR3: CASSQVDTDTQYF
DNA: TGCGCCAGCAGCCAAGTCGACACAGATACGCAGTATTTT

size: -
length: 15
V: TRBV10-2
J: TRBJ1-5
D: -
CDR3: CASSESRRAGQPQHF
DNA: TGCGCCAGCAGTGAGTCCCGTAGGGCAGGACAGCCCCAGCATTTT

size: -
length: 14
V: TRBV5-1
J: TRBJ2-7
D: -
CDR3: CASSRGLPSYEQYF
DNA: TGCGCCAGCAGCAGGGGACTCCCCTCCTACGAGCAGTACTTC

size: few
length: 15
V: TRBV11-3
J: TRBJ2-7
D: -
CDR3: CASSLGGGSSYEQYF
DNA: TGTGCCAGCAGCTTAGGGGGCGGTAGCTCCTACGAGCAGTACTTC

size: -
length: 13
V: TRBV6-5
J: TRBJ1-2
D: -
CDR3: CASREDSFYGYTF
DNA: TGTGCCAGCAGGGAGGACAGTTTCTATGGCTACACCTTC

size: -
length: 15
V: TRBV19
J: TRBJ2-4
D: TRBD2
CDR3: CASMTGGDTKNIQYF
DNA: TGTGCCAGTATGACGGGAGGGGACACCAAAAACATTCAGTACTTC

size: once
length: 11
V: TRBV20-1
J: TRBJ2-3
D: -
CDR3: CSARGTDTQYF
DNA: TGCAGTGCTAGGGGCACAGATACGCAGTATTTT

size: -
length: 14
V: TRBV5-5
J: TRBJ2-7
D: -
CDR3: CASSWGAGAYEQYF
DNA: TGTGCCAGCAGCTGGGGGGCGGGGGCGTACGAGCAGTACTTC

size: few
length: 17
V: TRBV19
J: TRBJ1-5
D: -
CDR3: CASSMFGGDGSNQPQHF
DNA: TGTGCCAGTAGTATGTTTGGAGGGGATGGGAGCAATCAGCCCCAGCATTTT

size: -
length: 16
V: TRBV6-5
J: TRBJ2-7
D: TRBD2
CDR3: CASSYLPRGGFSEQYF
DNA: TGTGCCAGCAGTTACCTTCCTCGCGGGGGGTTTTCCGAGCAGTACTTC

size: -
length: 13
V: TRBV6-2/TRBV6-3
J: TRBJ1-1
D: -
CDR3: CASSDVLTAEAFF
DNA: TGTGCCAGCAGTGACGTCTTGACAGCTGAAGCTTTCTTT

size: -
length: 15
V: TRBV5-1
J: TRBJ1-1
D: TRBD1
CDR3: CASSSLQGANTEAFF
DNA: TGCGCCAGCAGCTCCTTACAGGGGGCGAACACTGAAGCTTTCTTT

size: -
length: 12
V: TRBV6-5
J: TRBJ2-7
D: -
CDR3: CASSYLTSPLNF
DNA: TGTGCCAGCAGTTATCTGACTAGTCCCTTGAACTTC

size: -
length: 16
V: TRBV19
J: TRBJ2-1
D: TRBD2
CDR3: CASKRRASGLYNEQFF
DNA: TGTGCCAGTAAGCGCCGGGCTAGCGGATTGTACAATGAGCAGTTCTTC

size: -
length: 13
V: TRBV12-3/TRBV12-4
J: TRBJ2-2
D: -
CDR3: CASSFGTTGELFF
DNA: TGTGCCAGCAGTTTTGGGACCACCGGGGAGCTGTTTTTT

size: -
length: 15
V: TRBV7-2
J: TRBJ2-7
D: -
CDR3: CASSLEWLTPYEQYF
DNA: TGTGCCAGCAGCTTAGAGTGGTTGACGCCCTACGAGCAGTACTTC

size: -
length: 15
V: TRBV6-6
J: TRBJ2-5
D: -
CDR3: CASSYSRGIQETQYF
DNA: TGTGCCAGCAGTTACTCCCGGGGAATCCAAGAGACCCAGTACTTC

size: -
length: 13
V: TRBV13
J: TRBJ2-7
D: -
CDR3: CASSLGRPYEQYF
DNA: TGTGCCAGCAGCTTAGGCAGGCCCTACGAGCAGTACTTC

size: -
length: 15
V: TRBV19
J: TRBJ2-3
D: -
CDR3: CASSLPPAGSDTQYF
DNA: TGTGCCAGTTCCCTCCCTCCCGCGGGCTCGGATACGCAGTATTTT

size: -
length: 16
V: TRBV11-2
J: TRBJ2-1
D: -
CDR3: CASSPKGGRTYNEQFF
DNA: TGTGCCAGCAGCCCAAAAGGAGGGAGGACCTACAATGAGCAGTTCTTC

size: -
length: 16
V: TRBV11-1
J: TRBJ2-3
D: -
CDR3: CASSSGFDPRGDTQYF
DNA: TGTGCCAGCAGCTCAGGGTTTGACCCCCGAGGGGATACGCAGTATTTT

size: -
length: 12
V: TRBV27
J: TRBJ2-1
D: -
CDR3: CASRSSYNEQFF
DNA: TGTGCCAGCCGGAGCTCCTACAATGAGCAGTTCTTC

size: -
length: 13
V: TRBV5-1
J: TRBJ1-5
D: -
CDR3: CASSFRSNQPQHF
DNA: TGCGCCAGCAGCTTTCGCAGTAATCAGCCCCAGCATTTT

size: once
length: 15
V: TRBV9
J: TRBJ2-5
D: -
CDR3: CASSVGMGRAETQYF
DNA: TGTGCCAGCAGCGTAGGAATGGGTAGGGCAGAGACCCAGTACTTC

size: few
length: 13
V: TRBV2
J: TRBJ1-3
D: -
CDR3: CASSAGNGNTIYF
DNA: TGTGCCAGCAGTGCAGGGAATGGAAACACCATATATTTT

size: -
length: 14
V: TRBV7-9
J: TRBJ2-2
D: TRBD2
CDR3: CASTGLARTGELFF
DNA: TGTGCCAGTACGGGACTAGCGAGGACCGGGGAGCTGTTTTTT

size: -
length: 16
V: TRBV3-1/TRBV3-2
J: TRBJ2-1
D: TRBD2
CDR3: CASSPSSGTSLSEQFF
DNA: TGTGCCAGCAGCCCGTCAAGCGGGACTAGTTTATCCGAGCAGTTCTTC